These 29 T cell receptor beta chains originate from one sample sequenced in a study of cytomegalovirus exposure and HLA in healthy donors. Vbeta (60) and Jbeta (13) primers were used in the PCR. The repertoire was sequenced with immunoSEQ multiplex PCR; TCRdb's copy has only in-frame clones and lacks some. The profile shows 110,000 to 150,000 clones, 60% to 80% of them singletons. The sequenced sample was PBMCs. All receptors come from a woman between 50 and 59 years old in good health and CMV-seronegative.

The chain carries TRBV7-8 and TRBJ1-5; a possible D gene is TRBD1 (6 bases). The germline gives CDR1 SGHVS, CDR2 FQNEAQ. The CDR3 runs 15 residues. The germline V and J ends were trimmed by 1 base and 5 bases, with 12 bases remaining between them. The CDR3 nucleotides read TGTGCCAGCAGCTTAGGGGCCAGGGGACATCAGCCCCAGCATTTT. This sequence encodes CASSLGARGHQPQHF. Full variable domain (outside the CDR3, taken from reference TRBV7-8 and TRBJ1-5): GAGVSQSPRYKVAKRGQDVALRCDPISGHVSLFWYQQALGQGPEFLTYFQNEAQLDKSGLPSDRFFAERPEGSVSTLKIQRTQQEDSAVYLCASSLGARGHQPQHFGDGTRLSIL.

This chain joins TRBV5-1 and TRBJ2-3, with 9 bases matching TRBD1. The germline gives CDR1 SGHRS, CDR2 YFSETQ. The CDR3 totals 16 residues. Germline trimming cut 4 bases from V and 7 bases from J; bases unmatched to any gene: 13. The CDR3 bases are TGCGCCAGCAGCGGTACAGGGGGCGCCGGTCGAAATACGCAGTATTTT. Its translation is CASSGTGGAGRNTQYF.

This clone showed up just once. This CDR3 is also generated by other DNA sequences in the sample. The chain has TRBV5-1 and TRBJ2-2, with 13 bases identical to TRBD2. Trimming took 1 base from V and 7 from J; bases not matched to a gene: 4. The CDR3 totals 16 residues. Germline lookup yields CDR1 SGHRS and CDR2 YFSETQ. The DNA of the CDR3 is TGCGCCAGCAGCTTGACTAGCGGGGGGGCCGGCGGGGAGCTGTTTTTT. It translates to CASSLTSGGAGGELFF.

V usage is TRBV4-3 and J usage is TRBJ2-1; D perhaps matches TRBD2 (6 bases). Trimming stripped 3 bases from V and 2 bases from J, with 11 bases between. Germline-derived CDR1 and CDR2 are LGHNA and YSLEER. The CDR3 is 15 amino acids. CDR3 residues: CASSQAAGPYNEQFF. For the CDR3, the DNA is TGCGCCAGCAGCCAGGCCGCGGGGCCCTACAATGAGCAGTTCTTC.

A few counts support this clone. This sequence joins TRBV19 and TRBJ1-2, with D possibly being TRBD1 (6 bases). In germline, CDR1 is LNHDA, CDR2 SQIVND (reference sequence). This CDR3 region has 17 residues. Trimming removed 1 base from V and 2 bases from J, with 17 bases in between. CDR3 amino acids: CASSIGALGARNYGYTF. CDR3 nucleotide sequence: TGTGCCAGTAGTATAGGGGCCCTGGGGGCGCGGAACTATGGCTACACCTTC. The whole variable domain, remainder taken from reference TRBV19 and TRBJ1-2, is DGGITQSPKYLFRKEGQNVTLSCEQNLNHDAMYWYRQDPGQGLRLIYYSQIVNDFQKGDIAEGYSVSREKKESFPLTVTSAQKNPTAFYLCASSIGALGARNYGYTFGSGTRLTVV.

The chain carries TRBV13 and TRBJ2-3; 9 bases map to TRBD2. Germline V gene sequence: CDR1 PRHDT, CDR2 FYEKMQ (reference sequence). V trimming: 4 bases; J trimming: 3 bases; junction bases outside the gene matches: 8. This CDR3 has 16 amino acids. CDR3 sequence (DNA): TGTGCCAGCAGCTCTCGCGGGGGGGCCTCGACAGATACGCAGTATTTT. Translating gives CASSSRGGASTDTQYF.

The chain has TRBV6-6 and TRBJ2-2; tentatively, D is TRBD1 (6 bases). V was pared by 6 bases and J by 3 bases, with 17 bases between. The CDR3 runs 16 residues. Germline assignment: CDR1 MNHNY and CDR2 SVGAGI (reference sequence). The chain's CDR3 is CASRTYRELDTGELFF. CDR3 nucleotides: TGTGCCAGCAGAACTTACAGGGAGTTGGACACCGGGGAGCTGTTTTTT.

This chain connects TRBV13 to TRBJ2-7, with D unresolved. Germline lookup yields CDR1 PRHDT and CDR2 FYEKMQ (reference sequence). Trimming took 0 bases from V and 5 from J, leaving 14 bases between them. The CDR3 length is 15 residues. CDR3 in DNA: TGTGCCAGCAGCTTAGGGTCAGGCCCCGTCCACGAGCAGTACTTC. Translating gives CASSLGSGPVHEQYF.

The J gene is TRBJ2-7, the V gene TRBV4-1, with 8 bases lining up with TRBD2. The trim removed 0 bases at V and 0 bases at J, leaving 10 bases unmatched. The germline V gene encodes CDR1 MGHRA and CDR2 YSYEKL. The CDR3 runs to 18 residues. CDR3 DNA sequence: TGCGCCAGCAGCCAAGAGGCGAACCGGGGGGGAGTCTCCTACGAGCAGTACTTC. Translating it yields CASSQEANRGGVSYEQYF.

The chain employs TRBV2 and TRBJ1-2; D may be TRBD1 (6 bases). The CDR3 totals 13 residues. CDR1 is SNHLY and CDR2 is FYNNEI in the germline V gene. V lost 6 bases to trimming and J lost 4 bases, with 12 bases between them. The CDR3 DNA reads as TGTGCCAGCAGCACAGGGTTTCGCTATGGCTACACCTTC. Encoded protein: CASSTGFRYGYTF.

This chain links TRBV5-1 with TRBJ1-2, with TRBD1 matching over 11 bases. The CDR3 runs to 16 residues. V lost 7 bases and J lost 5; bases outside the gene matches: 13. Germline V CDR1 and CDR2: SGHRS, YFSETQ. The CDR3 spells CASSPRGTGGGYGYTF. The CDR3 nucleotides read TGCGCCAGCTCGCCCCGAGGGACAGGGGGAGGGTATGGCTACACCTTC. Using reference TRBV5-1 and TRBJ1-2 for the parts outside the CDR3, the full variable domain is KAGVTQTPRYLIKTRGQQVTLSCSPISGHRSVSWYQQTPGQGLQFLFEYFSETQRNKGNFPGRFSGRQFSNSRSEMNVSTLELGDSALYLCASSPRGTGGGYGYTFGSGTRLTVV.

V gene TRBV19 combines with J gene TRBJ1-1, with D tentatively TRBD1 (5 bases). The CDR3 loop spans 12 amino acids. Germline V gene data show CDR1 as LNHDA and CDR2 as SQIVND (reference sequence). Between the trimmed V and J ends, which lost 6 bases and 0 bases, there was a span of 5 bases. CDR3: CASRDMNTEAFF. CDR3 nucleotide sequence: TGTGCCAGTAGGGACATGAACACTGAAGCTTTCTTT.

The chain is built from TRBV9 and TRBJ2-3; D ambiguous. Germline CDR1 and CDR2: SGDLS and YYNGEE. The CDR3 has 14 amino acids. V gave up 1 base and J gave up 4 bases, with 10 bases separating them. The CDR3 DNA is TGTGCCAGCAGCGTAAAATTAGTGGCAGATACGCAGTATTTT. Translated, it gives CASSVKLVADTQYF.

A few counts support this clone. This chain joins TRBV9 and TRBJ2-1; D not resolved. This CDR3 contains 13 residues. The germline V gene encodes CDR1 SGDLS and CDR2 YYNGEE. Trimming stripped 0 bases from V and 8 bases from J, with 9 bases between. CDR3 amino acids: CASSVAPGYEQFF. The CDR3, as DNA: TGTGCCAGCAGCGTAGCTCCGGGTTATGAGCAGTTCTTC.

The CDR3 region has the DNA TGTGCCAGCAGTGACGAGGGGCGGGGCTCAGAGACCCAGTACTTC. Translated: CASSDEGRGSETQYF. The rearrangement joins TRBV6-6 to TRBJ2-5; TRBD2 is a possible D gene (6 bases). The CDR3 sequence is 15 residues long. Trimming shortened V by 5 bases and J by 4 bases, and 17 bases separated the two germline ends. Germline V gene sequence: CDR1 MNHNY, CDR2 SVGAGI (reference sequence).

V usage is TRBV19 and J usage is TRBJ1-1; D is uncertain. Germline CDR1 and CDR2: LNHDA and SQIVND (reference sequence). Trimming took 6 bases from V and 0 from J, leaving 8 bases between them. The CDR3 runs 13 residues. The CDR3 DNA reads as TGTGCCAGTAGGCAGTCATTGAACACTGAAGCTTTCTTT. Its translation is CASRQSLNTEAFF. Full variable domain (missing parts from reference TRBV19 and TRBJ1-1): DGGITQSPKYLFRKEGQNVTLSCEQNLNHDAMYWYRQDPGQGLRLIYYSQIVNDFQKGDIAEGYSVSREKKESFPLTVTSAQKNPTAFYLCASRQSLNTEAFFGQGTRLTVV.

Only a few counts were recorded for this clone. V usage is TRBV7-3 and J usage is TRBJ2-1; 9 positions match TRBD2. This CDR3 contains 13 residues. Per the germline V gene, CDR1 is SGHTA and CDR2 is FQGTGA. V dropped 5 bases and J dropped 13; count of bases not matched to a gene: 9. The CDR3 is CASSVRRGGSQFF. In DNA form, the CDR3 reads TGTGCCAGCAGCGTACGGCGGGGGGGTTCCCAGTTCTTC. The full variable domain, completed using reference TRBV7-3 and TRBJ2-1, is GAGVSQTPSNKVTEKGKYVELRCDPISGHTALYWYRQSLGQGPEFLIYFQGTGAADDSGLPNDRFFAVRPEGSVSTLKIQRTERGDSAVYLCASSVRRGGSQFFGPGTRLTVL.

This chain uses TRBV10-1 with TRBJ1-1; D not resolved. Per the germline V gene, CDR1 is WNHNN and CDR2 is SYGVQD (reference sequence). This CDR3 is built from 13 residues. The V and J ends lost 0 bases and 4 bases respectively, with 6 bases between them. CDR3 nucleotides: TGCGCCAGCAGTGAGTCGAGCGTCACTGAAGCTTTCTTT. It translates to CASSESSVTEAFF.

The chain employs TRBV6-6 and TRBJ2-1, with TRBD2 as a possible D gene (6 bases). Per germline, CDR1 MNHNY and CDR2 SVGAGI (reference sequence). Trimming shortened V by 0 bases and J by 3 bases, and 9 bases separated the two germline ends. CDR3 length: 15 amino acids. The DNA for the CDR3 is TGTGCCAGCAGTTACTCGCAGGGACTCTACAATGAGCAGTTCTTC. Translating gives CASSYSQGLYNEQFF.

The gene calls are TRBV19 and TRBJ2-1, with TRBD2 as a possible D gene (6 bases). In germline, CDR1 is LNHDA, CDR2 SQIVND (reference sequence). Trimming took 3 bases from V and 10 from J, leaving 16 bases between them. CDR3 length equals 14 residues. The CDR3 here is CASSITGVGGEQFF. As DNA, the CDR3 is TGTGCCAGTAGTATTACGGGGGTTGGAGGCGAGCAGTTCTTC. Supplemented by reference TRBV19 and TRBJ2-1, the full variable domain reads DGGITQSPKYLFRKEGQNVTLSCEQNLNHDAMYWYRQDPGQGLRLIYYSQIVNDFQKGDIAEGYSVSREKKESFPLTVTSAQKNPTAFYLCASSITGVGGEQFFGPGTRLTVL.

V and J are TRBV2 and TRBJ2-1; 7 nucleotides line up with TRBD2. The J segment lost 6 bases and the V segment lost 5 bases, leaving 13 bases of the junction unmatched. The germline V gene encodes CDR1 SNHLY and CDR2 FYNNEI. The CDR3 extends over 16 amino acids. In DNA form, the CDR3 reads TGTGCCAGCAGTACCGTCCCGGGACTACGGGGCAATGAGCAGTTCTTC. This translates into CASSTVPGLRGNEQFF.

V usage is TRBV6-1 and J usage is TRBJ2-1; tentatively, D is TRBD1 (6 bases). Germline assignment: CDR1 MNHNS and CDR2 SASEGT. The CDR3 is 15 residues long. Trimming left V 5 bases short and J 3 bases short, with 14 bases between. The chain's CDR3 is CASSLQGSGYNEQFF. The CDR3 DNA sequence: TGTGCCAGCAGTTTACAGGGCTCGGGCTACAATGAGCAGTTCTTC.

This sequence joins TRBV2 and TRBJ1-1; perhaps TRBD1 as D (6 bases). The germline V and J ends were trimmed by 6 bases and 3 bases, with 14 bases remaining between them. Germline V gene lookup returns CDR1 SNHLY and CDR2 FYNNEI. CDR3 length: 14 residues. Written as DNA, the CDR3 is TGTGCCAGCAGATCAGGGGTTAGTTACACTGAAGCTTTCTTT. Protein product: CASRSGVSYTEAFF. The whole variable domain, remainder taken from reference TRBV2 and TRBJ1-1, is EPEVTQTPSHQVTQMGQEVILRCVPISNHLYFYWYRQILGQKVEFLVSFYNNEISEKSEIFDDQFSVERPDGSNFTLKIRSTKLEDSAMYFCASRSGVSYTEAFFGQGTRLTVV.

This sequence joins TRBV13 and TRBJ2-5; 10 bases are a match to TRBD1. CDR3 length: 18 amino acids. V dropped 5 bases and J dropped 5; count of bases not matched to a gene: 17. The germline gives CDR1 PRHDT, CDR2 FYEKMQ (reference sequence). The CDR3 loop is CASSHFLKPTGGWETQYF. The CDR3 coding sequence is TGTGCCAGCAGCCATTTCCTCAAACCGACAGGGGGCTGGGAGACCCAGTACTTC.

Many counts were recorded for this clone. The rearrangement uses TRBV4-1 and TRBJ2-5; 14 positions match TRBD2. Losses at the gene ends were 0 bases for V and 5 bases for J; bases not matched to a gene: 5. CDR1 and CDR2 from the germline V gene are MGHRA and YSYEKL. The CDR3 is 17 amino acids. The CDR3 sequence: CASSQDPGLAGVETQYF. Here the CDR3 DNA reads TGCGCCAGCAGCCAAGACCCGGGACTAGCGGGGGTTGAGACCCAGTACTTC.

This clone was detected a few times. The CDR3, as DNA: TGTGCCAGCAGAGGGGGGGATGGCGAGCAGTACTTC. This translates into CASRGGDGEQYF. V gene TRBV6-1 combines with J gene TRBJ2-7; the D gene is possibly TRBD2 (7 bases). Germline V gene data show CDR1 as MNHNS and CDR2 as SASEGT. The CDR3 is made up of 12 amino acids. V gave up 6 bases and J gave up 6 bases, with 12 bases separating them.

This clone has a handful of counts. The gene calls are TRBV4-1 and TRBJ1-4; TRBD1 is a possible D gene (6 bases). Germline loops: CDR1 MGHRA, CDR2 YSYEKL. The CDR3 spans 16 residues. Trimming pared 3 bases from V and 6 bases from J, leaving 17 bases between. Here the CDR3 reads CASSQAIQGLDEKLFF. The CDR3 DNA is TGCGCCAGCAGCCAGGCTATCCAGGGGTTGGATGAAAAACTGTTTTTT.

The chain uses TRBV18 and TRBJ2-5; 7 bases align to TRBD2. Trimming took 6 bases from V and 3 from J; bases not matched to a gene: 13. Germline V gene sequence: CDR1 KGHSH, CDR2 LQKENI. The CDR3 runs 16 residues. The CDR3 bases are TGTGCCAGCTCCCTGAGGCTAGCGGACTTTAAAGAGACCCAGTACTTC. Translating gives CASSLRLADFKETQYF. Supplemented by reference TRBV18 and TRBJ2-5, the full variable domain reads NAGVMQNPRHLVRRRGQEARLRCSPMKGHSHVYWYRQLPEEGLKFMVYLQKENIIDESGMPKERFSAEFPKEGPSILRIQQVVRGDSAAYFCASSLRLADFKETQYFGPGTRLLVL.

This CDR3 is CASSLHRGGGAYNEQFF. The CDR3 DNA sequence: TGTGCCAGCAGCCTCCACCGTGGCGGGGGGGCCTACAATGAGCAGTTCTTC. The chain links TRBV4-2 to TRBJ2-1; 9 bases are shared with TRBD2. The CDR3 extends over 17 amino acids. Looked up from germline, CDR1 is LGHNA and CDR2 is YNFKEQ. V was clipped by 4 bases and J by 2 bases; unmatched bases: 9.